The 2 T cell receptor beta chains below were found in one sample sequenced in a study of PD-1 blockade in classical Hodgkin lymphoma (dated by TCRdb to about 2020). In the paper's terms, the time point label means: cycle 1 day 1 (C1D1), immediately before nivolumab initiation. Every trial patient had relapsed after autologous stem cell transplantation, and cohorts A, B and C differed in prior brentuximab vedotin exposure. Using a Miltenyi CD4+ T cell isolation kit, CD4+ T cells were purified from thawed PBMCs through magnetic negative selection. Library construction relied on the immunoSEQ multiplex PCR assay. Sourced from immuneACCESS, this table was stored by TCRdb with only in-frame sequences that have V and J called. A share of the clones is absent; for the studies checked, an unresolved V gene accounts for under half, and the remainder has no known explanation. Recorded for this sample are roughly 7,200 clones; 80% of them occurred a single time. The ten largest clones take up around 4% of the sample.

Source: CD4+ T cells from blood, taken at baseline. The receptor source for this set is a human donor with classical Hodgkin lymphoma.

The CDR3 spells CASGLRREGAEAFF. CDR3 sequence (DNA): TGTGCTAGTGGTTTAAGGCGTGAGGGGGCGGAAGCTTTCTTT. The chain links TRBV12-5 to TRBJ1-1, with 7 bases that match TRBD1. The germline V gene encodes CDR1 LGHNT and CDR2 FRNRAP. The CDR3 runs to 14 residues. Losses at the gene ends were 3 bases for V and 8 bases for J; bases not matched to a gene: 9.

This clone was detected once. The chain combines TRBV10-3 with TRBJ2-3; D perhaps matches TRBD2 (7 bases). Germline-derived CDR1 and CDR2 are ENHRY and SYGVKD. The CDR3 covers 19 residues. The V end was cut by 5 bases, the J end by 6 bases, with 30 bases between. CDR3 DNA: TGTGCCATCAGTAGATCCCCCGTACAGGGAGGGGCCCGGACCGATACGCAGTATTTT. It codes for CAISRSPVQGGARTDTQYF.